The 8 T cell receptor beta chains given below trace back to one sample, sequenced in a study of blood T cell repertoires in COVID-19 (TCRdb year 2020). To prepare the library, the immunoSEQ multiplex PCR assay was applied. The table was pulled from immuneACCESS by TCRdb, which kept in-frame rearrangements only. Such tables lose some clones; where checked, under half of the loss comes from unresolved V genes, and the rest has no known cause. The sample profile shows under 300,000 clones; 85% to 90% of them were found once. Less than 8% of the sample goes to the ten largest clones. The material sequenced was peripheral blood. The receptors come from a man in his 60s with acute or convalescent COVID-19.

As regards this clone: The sample contains more than one DNA sequence encoding this CDR3. The chain uses TRBV6-1 and TRBJ2-7; D might be TRBD2 (5 bases). This CDR3 comprises 12 residues. Trimming took off 3 bases at V and 2 bases at J, with 5 bases between the two ends. The germline V gene has CDR1 MNHNS and CDR2 SASEGT. For the CDR3, the DNA is TGTGCCAGCAGTGAGACTACCTACGAGCAGTACTTC. Protein: CASSETTYEQYF.

The chain links TRBV6-1 to TRBJ2-3; tentatively, D is TRBD2 (6 bases). Between the trimmed V and J ends, which lost 4 bases and 1 base, there was a span of 15 bases. Germline-derived CDR1 and CDR2 are MNHNS and SASEGT. The CDR3 extends over 16 amino acids. The CDR3 bases are TGTGCCAGCAGTGTAACAGGAGGAGGGGGCACAGATACGCAGTATTTT. Translation gives CASSVTGGGGTDTQYF.

J is TRBJ1-3 and V is TRBV28; 7 bases are a match to TRBD1. From germline, CDR1 is MDHEN and CDR2 SYDVKM. V was pared by 5 bases and J by 2 bases, with 3 bases of the junction left unmatched. This CDR3 contains 14 residues. CDR3 residues: CASSRQGAGNTIYF. In nucleotides, the CDR3 is TGTGCCAGCAGTCGACAGGGTGCTGGAAACACCATATATTTT.

V usage is TRBV3-1 (or the pseudogene TRBV3-2) and J usage is TRBJ2-7, with 9 bases fitting TRBD2. Per the germline V gene, CDR1 is LGHDT and CDR2 is YNNKEL (reference sequence). This CDR3 has 15 residues. The junction had 5 bases not matched to a gene; V was cut back by 1 base and J by 4 bases. The CDR3 DNA is TGTGCCAGCAGCCAAGGAACTAGCGGGTGGTACGAGCAGTACTTC. This encodes CASSQGTSGWYEQYF.

This clone has only one observation. The V call is TRBV9, the J call TRBJ1-6, with 9 bases that match TRBD1. The J segment lost 7 bases and the V segment lost 4 bases, leaving 9 bases of the junction unmatched. The CDR3 runs to 16 residues. From germline, CDR1 is SGDLS and CDR2 YYNGEE. For the CDR3, the DNA is TGTGCCAGCAGCCCGGGACAGGGCCAACCCAATTCACCCCTCCACTTT. It specifies CASSPGQGQPNSPLHF.

V usage is TRBV4-3 and J usage is TRBJ2-7, with a possible D match to TRBD2 (5 bases). This CDR3 has 14 residues. CDR1 is LGHNA, CDR2 YSLEER, per germline. Trimming removed 0 bases at V and 7 bases at J, with 13 bases between. Written as DNA, the CDR3 is TGCGCCAGCAGCCAAGACGGAGGAGCGTTTGAGCAGTACTTC. As protein: CASSQDGGAFEQYF.

The rearrangement joins TRBV5-1 to TRBJ2-3; 9 nucleotides line up with TRBD1. From germline, CDR1 is SGHRS and CDR2 YFSETQ. Trimming took 4 bases from V and 6 from J; bases not matched to a gene: 6. The CDR3 contains 14 residues. The CDR3 is CASSRGTGYDTQYF. The CDR3 bases are TGCGCCAGCAGCCGGGGGACAGGGTACGATACGCAGTATTTT.

The CDR3: CASSYYTHQPQHF. CDR3 DNA sequence: TGTGCCAGCAGTTATTACACCCATCAGCCCCAGCATTTT. The J gene is TRBJ1-5, the V gene TRBV6-2 or TRBV6-3; D gene uncertain. Looked up from germline, CDR1 is MNHEY and CDR2 is SVGEGT. V gave up 3 bases and J gave up 5 bases, with 8 bases separating them. CDR3 size: 13 residues.